This T cell receptor beta chain came from a study of shared clonotypes between healthy human individuals. Study-level findings and limits: Investigators expected sequencing depth to affect clonotype sharing among donors.

The CDR3 has 13 residues. The ends were cut back, 5 bases at V and 0 bases at J, with 11 bases in the middle. Germline assignment: CDR1 SQVTM and CDR2 ANQGSEA. TCRdb keeps only in-frame clones here, not all; method: immunoSEQ multiplex PCR. Of about 460,000 clones listed, approximately 71% are singletons. Within Nashville, Tennessee resided all donors, each a Caucasian adult. As concerns this clone: Its antigen is unidentified.

The chain combines TRBV29-1 with TRBJ2-7; D is ambiguous. The TCR was taken from a woman in her 40s in good health. Some clones in this sample may be carry-over from other donors' samples. Sequencing was performed on PBMCs. The CDR3 coding sequence is TGCAGCGTTCGAGCCAGCTTCTCCTACGAGCAGTACTTC. It yields the protein CSVRASFSYEQYF.